This T cell receptor (beta chain) was retrieved from a study of cytomegalovirus exposure and HLA in healthy donors. Findings and caveats of the study: Presence/absence analysis assumed near-uniform sequencing depth across donors. In a later analysis, common viral pathogens appeared linked to several of the most significant clusters. In a later analysis, HLA-C alleles had the fewest associated TCRs, DRB1 alleles the most. The number of N-insertions in an Asian-associated ancestry cluster was reportedly below the approximately 700-donor mean in a later analysis.

PCR primers comprised 60 Vbeta and 13 Jbeta primers. TCRdb keeps only in-frame clones here, not all; method: immunoSEQ multiplex PCR. The sample yields about 140,000 clones, around 63% seen once. Germline-derived CDR1 and CDR2 are SGHTA and FQGTGA. This CDR3 region has 13 residues. Trimming stripped 5 bases from V and 1 base from J, with 8 bases between. This clone was recorded a few times. Its matching antigen is unknown. Material for sequencing was PBMCs. The chain couples TRBV7-3 to TRBJ2-5; weak D call: TRBD2 (6 bases). This receptor was identified in a human donor in good health. Here the CDR3 reads CASSIGSQETQYF. Written as DNA, the CDR3 is TGTGCCAGCAGCATCGGGAGCCAAGAGACCCAGTACTTC.